The rows below give T cell receptor beta chains drawn from one sample of a study of T cells in Graves' hyperthyroidism and ophthalmopathy. Each CDR3 protein is one row after TCRdb ran MiXCR on the multiplex PCR reads. Of more than 250,000 distinct CDR3 sequences listed, roughly 15% are singletons. The sequenced material came from blood. The receptors stem from a woman aged 45-60 years with Graves' hyperthyroidism that later progressed to Graves' ophthalmopathy. Both conserved end residues are part of each CDR3. A D gene is named only where the DNA matches it firmly. Not all rows give a size; the values are once, few, many and, for expanded clones, a class.

cdr3_length,d_call,j_call,clone_size,v_call,cdr3_aa,cdr3_nt
13,TRBD1,TRBJ1-1,many,TRBV7-9,CASSSQGPGEAFF,TGTGCCAGCAGCTCACAGGGGCCCGGTGAAGCTTTCTTT
16,TRBD2,TRBJ2-7,-,TRBV7-2,CASRSGGLAGEYEQYF,TGTGCCAGCAGGTCCGGAGGACTAGCGGGAGAATACGAGCAGTACTTC
15,-,TRBJ2-5,-,TRBV18,CASSPKQGLGETQYF,TGTGCCAGCTCACCAAAACAGGGTTTGGGGGAGACCCAGTACTTC
16,-,TRBJ2-3,-,TRBV20-1,CSARNPGAPSTDTQYF,TGCAGTGCTAGGAATCCGGGGGCCCCCTCCACAGATACGCAGTATTTT
12,-,TRBJ1-1,many,TRBV3-1,CASSPGESEAFF,TGTGCCAGCAGCCCCGGAGAGAGTGAAGCTTTCTTT
15,TRBD1,TRBJ2-5,many,TRBV12-3/TRBV12-4,CASSPGTGIQETQYF,TGTGCCAGCAGTCCGGGGACAGGCATCCAAGAGACCCAGTACTTC
13,TRBD2,TRBJ2-5,many,TRBV27,CASGRGDGETQYF,TGTGCCAGCGGCCGGGGGGACGGGGAGACCCAGTACTTC
13,-,TRBJ1-2,many,TRBV5-1,CASSFLLGYGYTF,TGCGCCAGCAGCTTCCTGCTGGGCTATGGCTACACCTTC
19,-,TRBJ1-3,few,TRBV27,CASSHMDRGVGYSGNTIYF,TGTGCCAGCAGTCATATGGACAGAGGAGTCGGGTACTCTGGAAACACCATATATTTT
13,-,TRBJ2-7,many,TRBV28,CASSLTGPYEQYF,TGTGCCAGCAGTCTCACAGGACCCTACGAGCAGTACTTC
13,-,TRBJ2-7,many,TRBV6-1,CASSWGSTGEQYF,TGTGCCAGCAGCTGGGGCTCTACGGGTGAGCAGTACTTC
14,TRBD2,TRBJ2-7,many,TRBV5-1,CASSLTSGKYEQYF,TGCGCCAGCAGCTTGACTAGCGGCAAATACGAGCAGTACTTC
14,TRBD2,TRBJ2-7,-,TRBV20-1,CSAKGREGSYEQYF,TGCAGTGCTAAGGGCCGGGAGGGCTCCTACGAGCAGTACTTC
14,-,TRBJ1-1,many,TRBV6-1,CASRPAALNTEAFF,TGTGCCAGCAGGCCGGCAGCGTTGAACACTGAAGCTTTCTTT
13,-,TRBJ1-2,-,TRBV11-2,CASSFHTNYGYTF,TGTGCCAGCAGCTTCCACACGAACTATGGCTACACCTTC
15,-,TRBJ1-1,many,TRBV30,CTWSLIQGGGTEAFF,TGTACCTGGAGTTTAATTCAGGGAGGGGGCACTGAAGCTTTCTTT
18,TRBD2,TRBJ2-3,-,TRBV4-2,CASSQEPGISGITDTQYF,TGTGCCAGCAGCCAAGAGCCCGGGATTAGCGGGATCACGGATACGCAGTATTTT
14,-,TRBJ1-4,few,TRBV7-6,CASTKGATNEKLFF,TGTGCCAGCACTAAGGGTGCAACTAATGAAAAACTGTTTTTT
14,-,TRBJ1-2,-,TRBV5-1,CASSSTQDAYGYTF,TGCGCCAGCAGCTCGACCCAGGACGCTTATGGCTACACCTTC
16,-,TRBJ1-4,-,TRBV5-1,CASSLDPAGHHEKLFF,TGCGCCAGCAGCTTGGACCCTGCAGGGCATCACGAAAAACTGTTTTTT
14,TRBD2,TRBJ2-1,many,TRBV5-1,CASSLAGDLNEQFF,TGCGCCAGCAGCTTAGCGGGAGACTTGAATGAGCAGTTCTTC
16,TRBD1,TRBJ2-4,many,TRBV28,CASSPRTGVAKNIQYF,TGTGCCAGCAGCCCCCGGACAGGGGTAGCCAAAAACATTCAGTACTTC
14,-,TRBJ1-1,few,TRBV20-1,CSARDIGGPTEAFF,TGCAGTGCTAGAGATATCGGGGGTCCCACTGAAGCTTTCTTT
14,-,TRBJ2-5,many,TRBV5-1,CASSLVRRPETQYF,TGCGCCAGCAGCTTAGTGCGGAGGCCGGAGACCCAGTACTTC
16,TRBD1,TRBJ2-7,many,TRBV6-1,CASSSFRRQGPYEQYF,TGTGCCAGCAGTTCTTTTAGGAGACAGGGGCCCTACGAGCAGTACTTC
13,TRBD1,TRBJ2-4,-,TRBV5-1,CASSFDTKDRGYF,TGCGCCAGCAGCTTCGACACCAAGGACAGGGGATACTTC
15,-,TRBJ2-1,many,TRBV4-1,CASSHPGLERDEQFF,TGCGCCAGCAGCCACCCGGGCCTTGAAAGGGATGAGCAGTTCTTC
15,-,TRBJ1-5,many,TRBV6-1,CASKTLQDPAFDQHF,TGTGCCAGCAAGACCTTGCAAGACCCAGCATTTGACCAGCATTTT
13,-,TRBJ1-1,many,TRBV27,CASSLGWGTEAFF,TGTGCCAGCAGTTTGGGTTGGGGGACTGAAGCTTTCTTT
15,TRBD1,TRBJ2-3,many,TRBV30,CAVRDRAAVSDTQYF,TGTGCCGTCCGGGACAGGGCGGCAGTTTCAGATACGCAGTATTTT
11,-,TRBJ1-1,many,TRBV20-1,CSARVNPEAFF,TGCAGTGCTAGAGTTAACCCTGAAGCTTTCTTT
15,TRBD1,TRBJ2-7,many,TRBV5-1,CASSLGQGSTFEQYF,TGCGCCAGCAGCTTAGGACAGGGGTCCACCTTCGAGCAGTACTTC
14,-,TRBJ2-4,many,TRBV6-1,CASNSRVAKNIQYF,TGTGCCAGCAACTCGAGGGTAGCCAAAAACATTCAGTACTTC
13,TRBD1,TRBJ2-7,-,TRBV7-7,CASSLAGGYEQCF,TGTGCTAGCAGCTTAGCAGGGGGATACGAGCAGTGCTTC
14,TRBD2,TRBJ2-7,many,TRBV20-1,CSASGRLPSGEQYF,TGCAGTGCTAGCGGGAGGCTTCCTTCCGGCGAGCAGTACTTC
15,TRBD2,TRBJ2-1,many,TRBV7-9,CASSPGLAGVIEQFF,TGTGCCAGCAGCCCGGGACTAGCGGGAGTTATTGAGCAGTTCTTC
13,TRBD2,TRBJ2-1,many,TRBV20-1,CSAEGLAGVEQFF,TGCAGTGCCGAGGGACTAGCGGGAGTTGAGCAGTTCTTC
14,-,TRBJ2-7,many,TRBV6-1,CASRGSGRTYEQYF,TGTGCCAGCAGGGGAAGCGGGCGGACCTACGAGCAGTACTTC
10,-,TRBJ2-1,-,TRBV10-2,CASSEERQFF,TGCGCCAGCAGTGAGGAGCGCCAGTTCTTC
15,-,TRBJ2-1,many,TRBV2,CASKARQGSYNEQFF,TGTGCCAGCAAGGCGCGACAAGGCTCCTACAATGAGCAGTTCTTC
13,-,TRBJ1-3,few,TRBV2,CASREISGNTIYF,TGTGCCTCCAGGGAAATCTCTGGAAACACCATATATTTT
13,TRBD1,TRBJ2-3,many,TRBV24-1,CATSRQGTDTQYF,TGTGCCACCAGTAGACAGGGTACAGATACGCAGTATTTT
15,TRBD2,TRBJ2-2,many,TRBV5-1,CASRKAGVGTGELFF,TGCGCCAGCAGAAAGGCGGGAGTCGGAACCGGGGAGCTGTTTTTT
15,TRBD1,TRBJ2-5,many,TRBV28,CASTSPTGEQETQYF,TGTGCCAGCACTTCACCGACAGGGGAACAAGAGACCCAGTACTTC
15,-,TRBJ2-1,few,TRBV9,CASSVGLYSYNEQFF,TGTGCCAGCAGCGTAGGACTTTACTCCTACAATGAGCAGTTCTTC
16,-,TRBJ1-3,many,TRBV15,CATSHWEGFSGNTIYF,TGTGCCACCAGCCACTGGGAGGGGTTCTCTGGAAACACCATATATTTT
14,TRBD1,TRBJ2-7,-,TRBV12-3/TRBV12-4,CASTAQGAGYEQYF,TGTGCCAGCACCGCACAGGGGGCAGGCTACGAGCAGTACTTC
16,-,TRBJ2-3,many,TRBV5-1,CASSLGRGSNFDTQYF,TGCGCCAGCAGCTTGGGACGGGGGTCAAATTTCGATACGCAGTATTTT
17,-,TRBJ1-3,many,TRBV3-1,CASSQGIWVAAGNTIYF,TGTGCCAGCAGCCAAGGCATATGGGTCGCTGCGGGAAACACCATATATTTT
13,-,TRBJ2-7,many,TRBV6-1,CASSYGASYEQYF,TGTGCCAGCAGTTACGGGGCCTCCTACGAGCAGTACTTC
16,-,TRBJ2-3,many,TRBV11-2,CASSLFLWGGSDTQYF,TGTGCCAGCAGCTTATTTCTCTGGGGAGGTTCGGATACGCAGTATTTT
16,-,TRBJ2-7,few,TRBV6-5,CASRPLQGAALYEQYF,TGTGCCAGCAGACCCCTCCAAGGCGCGGCCCTCTACGAGCAGTACTTC
18,TRBD2,TRBJ2-1,many,TRBV5-6,CASSLVALGLAGGEAQFF,TGTGCCAGCAGCTTGGTAGCCTTAGGACTAGCGGGAGGGGAAGCGCAGTTCTTC
14,TRBD2,TRBJ2-1,many,TRBV5-1,CASSRLAEGNEQFF,TGCGCCAGCAGCCGACTAGCGGAAGGGAATGAGCAGTTCTTC